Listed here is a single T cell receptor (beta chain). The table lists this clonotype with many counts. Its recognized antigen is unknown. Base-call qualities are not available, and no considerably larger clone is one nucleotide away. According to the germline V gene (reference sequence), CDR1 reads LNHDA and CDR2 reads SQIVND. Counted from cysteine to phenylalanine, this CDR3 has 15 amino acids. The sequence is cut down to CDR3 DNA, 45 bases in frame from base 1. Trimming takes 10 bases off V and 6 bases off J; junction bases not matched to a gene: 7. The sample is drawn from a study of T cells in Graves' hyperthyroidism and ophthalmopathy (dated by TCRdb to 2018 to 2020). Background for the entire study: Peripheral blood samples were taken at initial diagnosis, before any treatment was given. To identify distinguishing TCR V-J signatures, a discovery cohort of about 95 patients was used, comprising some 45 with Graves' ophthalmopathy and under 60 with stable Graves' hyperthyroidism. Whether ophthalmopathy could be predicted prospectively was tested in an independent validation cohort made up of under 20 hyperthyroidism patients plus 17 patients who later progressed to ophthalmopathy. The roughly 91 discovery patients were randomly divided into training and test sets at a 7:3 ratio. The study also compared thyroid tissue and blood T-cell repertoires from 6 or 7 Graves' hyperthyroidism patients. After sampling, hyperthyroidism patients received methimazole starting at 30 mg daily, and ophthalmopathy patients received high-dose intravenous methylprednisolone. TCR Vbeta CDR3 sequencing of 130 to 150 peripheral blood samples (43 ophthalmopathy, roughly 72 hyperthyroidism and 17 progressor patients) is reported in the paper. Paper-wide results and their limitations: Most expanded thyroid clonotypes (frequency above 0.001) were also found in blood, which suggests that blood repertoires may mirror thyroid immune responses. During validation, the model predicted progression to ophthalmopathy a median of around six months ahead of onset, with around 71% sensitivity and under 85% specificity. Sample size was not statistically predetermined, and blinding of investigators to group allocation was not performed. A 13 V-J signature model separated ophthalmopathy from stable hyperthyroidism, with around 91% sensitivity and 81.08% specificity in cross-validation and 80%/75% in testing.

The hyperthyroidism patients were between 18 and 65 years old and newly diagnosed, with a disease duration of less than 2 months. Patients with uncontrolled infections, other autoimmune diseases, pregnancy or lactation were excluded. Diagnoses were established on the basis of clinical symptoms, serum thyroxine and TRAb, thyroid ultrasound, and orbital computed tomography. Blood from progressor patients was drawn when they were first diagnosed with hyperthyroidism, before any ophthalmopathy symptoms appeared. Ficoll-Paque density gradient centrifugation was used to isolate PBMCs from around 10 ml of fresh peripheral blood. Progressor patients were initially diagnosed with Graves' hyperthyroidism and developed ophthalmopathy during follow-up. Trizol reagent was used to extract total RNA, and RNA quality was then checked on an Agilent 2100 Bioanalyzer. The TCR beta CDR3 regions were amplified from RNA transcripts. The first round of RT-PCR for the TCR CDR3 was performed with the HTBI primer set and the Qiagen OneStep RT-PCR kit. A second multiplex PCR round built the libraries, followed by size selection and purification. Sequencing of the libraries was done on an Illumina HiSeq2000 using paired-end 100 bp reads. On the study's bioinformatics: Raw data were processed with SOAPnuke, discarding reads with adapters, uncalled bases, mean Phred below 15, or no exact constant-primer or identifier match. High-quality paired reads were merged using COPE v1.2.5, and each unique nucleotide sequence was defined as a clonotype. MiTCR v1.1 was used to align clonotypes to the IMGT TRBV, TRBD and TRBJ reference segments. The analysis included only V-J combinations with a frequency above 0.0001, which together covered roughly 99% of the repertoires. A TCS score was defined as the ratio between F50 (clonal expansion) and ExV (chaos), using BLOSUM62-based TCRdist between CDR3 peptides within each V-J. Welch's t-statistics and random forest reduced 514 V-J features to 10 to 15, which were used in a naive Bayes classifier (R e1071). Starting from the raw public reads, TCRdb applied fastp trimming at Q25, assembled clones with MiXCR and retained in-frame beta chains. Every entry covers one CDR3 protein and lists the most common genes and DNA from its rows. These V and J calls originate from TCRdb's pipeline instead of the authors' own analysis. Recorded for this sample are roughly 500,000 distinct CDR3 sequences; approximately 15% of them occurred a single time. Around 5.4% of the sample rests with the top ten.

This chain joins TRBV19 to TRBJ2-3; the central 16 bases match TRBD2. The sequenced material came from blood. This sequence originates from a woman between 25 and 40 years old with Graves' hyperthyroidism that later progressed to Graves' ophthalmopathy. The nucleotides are TGTGCCACTCAGGGACTAGCGGGAGGGAAGGATACGCAGTATTTT. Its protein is CATQGLAGGKDTQYF.